This TCR beta chain was captured by sequencing in a study of T-cell reconstitution after alpha-beta-depleted transplantation in children. Findings of the study overall: Among T cells one year after transplant, newly produced cells accounted for most counts and diversity.

The library targeted TCRbeta and was prepared with unique molecular identifiers. TCRdb re-called the PCR reads through MiXCR, storing one row per CDR3 protein. The sample has around 700,000 distinct CDR3 sequences, around 12% seen once. This clonotype has ten or more counts. What it binds is not known. Material: PBMCs, obtained before TCRalphabeta/CD19-depleted stem cell transplant. This clonotype was obtained from a girl aged 2-15 years with congenital amegakaryocytic thrombocytopenia, due to receive a stem cell transplant.

In nucleotides, the CDR3 is TGTGCCAGCACCGTAGGTACCGGGACAGCGCTTAATCAGCCCCAGCATTTT. The encoded protein is CASTVGTGTALNQPQHF. This sequence joins TRBV28 and TRBJ1-5, with 7 bases that match TRBD1. The CDR3 is 17 residues long. Germline V gene lookup returns CDR1 MDHEN and CDR2 SYDVKM. Trimming took 7 bases from V and 4 from J; bases not matched to a gene: 16.